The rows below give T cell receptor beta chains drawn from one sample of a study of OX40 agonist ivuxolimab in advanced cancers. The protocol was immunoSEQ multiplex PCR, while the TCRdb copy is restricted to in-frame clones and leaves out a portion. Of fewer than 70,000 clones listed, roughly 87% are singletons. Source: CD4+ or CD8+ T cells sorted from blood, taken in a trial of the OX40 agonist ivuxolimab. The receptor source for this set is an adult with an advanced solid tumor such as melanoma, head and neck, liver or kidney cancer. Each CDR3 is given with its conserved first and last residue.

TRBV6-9 CASSEDGTYGYTF
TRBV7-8 CASSIMTDSQAFF
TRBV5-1 CASSLEKLPWDFNYGYTF
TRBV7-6 CASSPTPTDTEAFF
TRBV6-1 CASSERGASYEQYF
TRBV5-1 CASSRGTDTQYF
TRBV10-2 CASSYTTDTQYF
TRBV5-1 CASSPQLANTEAFF
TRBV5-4 CASSLFGGDTQYF
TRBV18 CASSPTGYEQYF
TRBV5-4 CASSLDGRPNTEAFF
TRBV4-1 CASSPNGRTNYGYTF
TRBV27 CASSLSLSTTDTQYF
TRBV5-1 CASSFLTSAANNEQFF
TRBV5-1 CASSIGQGNYEQYF
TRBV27 CASSLILNQPQHF
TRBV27 CASRHVGEQYF
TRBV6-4 CASSDSSRTDTQYF
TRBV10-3 CAISDRPDRHGELFF
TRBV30 CAWSSTGAYGYTF
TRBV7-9 CASSLVGQAAGELFF
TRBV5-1 CASSTRQGENSPLHF
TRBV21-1 CASSTGTGISDTEAFF
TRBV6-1 CASSGSGIRDYGYTF
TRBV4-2 CASSQDTDTQYF